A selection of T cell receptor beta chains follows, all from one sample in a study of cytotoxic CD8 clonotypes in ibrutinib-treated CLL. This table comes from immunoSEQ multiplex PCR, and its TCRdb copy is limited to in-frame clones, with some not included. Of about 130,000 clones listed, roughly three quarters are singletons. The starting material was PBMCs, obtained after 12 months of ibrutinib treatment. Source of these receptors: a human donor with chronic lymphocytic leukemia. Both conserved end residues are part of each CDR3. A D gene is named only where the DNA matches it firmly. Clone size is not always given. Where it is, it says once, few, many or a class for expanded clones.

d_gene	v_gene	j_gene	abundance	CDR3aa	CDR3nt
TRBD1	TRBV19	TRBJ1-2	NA	CASSISIRQGRHYGYTF	TGTGCCAGTAGTATCTCTATAAGACAGGGGCGTCACTATGGCTACACCTTC
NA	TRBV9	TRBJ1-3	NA	CASSVDSSGNTIYF	TGTGCCAGCAGCGTAGATAGCTCTGGAAACACCATATATTTT
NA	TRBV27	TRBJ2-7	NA	CASSLSGRGPGEQYF	TGTGCCAGCAGTTTATCCGGAAGGGGCCCCGGGGAGCAGTACTTC
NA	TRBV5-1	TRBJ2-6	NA	CASSLGGASGANVLTF	TGCGCCAGCAGCTTGGGCGGAGCCTCTGGGGCCAACGTCCTGACTTTC
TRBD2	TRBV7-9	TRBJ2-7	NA	CASSLVPMTSGYEQYF	TGTGCCAGCAGCTTAGTTCCCATGACTAGCGGCTACGAGCAGTACTTC
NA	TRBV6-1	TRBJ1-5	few	CASRPPGQLNQPQHF	TGTGCCAGCCGCCCCCCCGGACAGCTCAATCAGCCCCAGCATTTT
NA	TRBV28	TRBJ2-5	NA	CASSLFDTTMTSQETQYF	TGTGCCAGCAGTTTATTCGATACTACGATGACAAGCCAAGAGACCCAGTACTTC
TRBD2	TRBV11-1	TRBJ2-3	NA	CASSGGLATDTQYF	TGTGCCAGCAGCGGGGGACTAGCCACAGATACGCAGTATTTT
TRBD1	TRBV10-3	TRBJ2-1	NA	CASGRDRGAHEQFF	TGTGCCTCAGGACGGGACAGGGGAGCGCATGAGCAGTTCTTC
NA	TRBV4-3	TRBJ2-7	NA	CASSQGQRYEQYF	TGCGCCAGCAGCCAGGGACAACGCTACGAGCAGTACTTC
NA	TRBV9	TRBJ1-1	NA	CASSERQRAEAFF	TGTGCCAGCAGCGAGAGACAACGGGCTGAAGCTTTCTTT
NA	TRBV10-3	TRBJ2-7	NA	CAISALGGLDEQYF	TGTGCCATCAGTGCATTAGGGGGTCTGGACGAGCAGTACTTC
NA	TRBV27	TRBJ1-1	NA	CASSLGTGNTEAFF	TGTGCCAGCAGCCTGGGTACGGGGAACACTGAAGCTTTCTTT
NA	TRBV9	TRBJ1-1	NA	CASSAGHLLNTEAFF	TGTGCCAGCAGCGCGGGACACCTGTTAAACACTGAAGCTTTCTTT
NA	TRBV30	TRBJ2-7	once	CAWSSSGNYEQYF	TGTGCCTGGAGTTCTTCAGGGAACTACGAGCAGTACTTC
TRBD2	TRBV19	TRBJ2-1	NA	CASSTPTSGGLHYNEQFF	TGTGCCAGTAGTACTCCGACTAGCGGGGGCCTACACTACAATGAGCAGTTCTTC
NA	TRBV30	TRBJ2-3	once	CAWRGNGDTQYF	TGTGCCTGGAGGGGGAACGGGGATACGCAGTATTTT
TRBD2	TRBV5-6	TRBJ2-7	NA	CASSRGLAGSYEQYF	TGTGCCAGCAGCAGAGGACTAGCGGGCTCCTACGAGCAGTACTTC
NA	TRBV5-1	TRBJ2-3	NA	CASSPWGVAEATDTQYF	TGCGCCAGCAGCCCCTGGGGAGTAGCAGAGGCGACAGATACGCAGTATTTT
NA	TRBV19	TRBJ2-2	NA	CASISKRGNTGELFF	TGTGCCAGTATTAGCAAGAGGGGTAACACCGGGGAGCTGTTTTTT
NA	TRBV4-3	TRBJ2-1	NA	CASSQGVGNEQFF	TGCGCCAGCAGCCAGGGAGTGGGTAATGAGCAGTTCTTC
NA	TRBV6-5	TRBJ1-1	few	CASSYSSHTEAFF	TGTGCCAGCAGTTACTCGAGCCATACTGAAGCTTTCTTT
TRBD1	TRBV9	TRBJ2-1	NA	CASSVGGTGANNEQFF	TGTGCCAGCAGCGTAGGGGGGACAGGGGCTAACAATGAGCAGTTCTTC
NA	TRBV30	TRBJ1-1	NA	CAWSESQGMVLYEAFF	TGTGCCTGGTCGGAGTCCCAGGGGATGGTCCTCTATGAAGCTTTCTTT
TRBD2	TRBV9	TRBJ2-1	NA	CASSVVSGRRINEQFF	TGTGCCAGCAGCGTAGTTAGCGGGAGGCGTATCAATGAGCAGTTCTTC
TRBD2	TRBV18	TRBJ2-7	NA	CASSPGAGSSYEQYF	TGTGCCAGCTCACCGGGAGCGGGAAGCTCCTACGAGCAGTACTTC
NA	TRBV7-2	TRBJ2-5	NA	CASSLPNLETQYF	TGTGCCAGCAGCTTGCCAAACCTGGAGACCCAGTACTTC
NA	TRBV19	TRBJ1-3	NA	CASSRSSRHLSSGNTIYF	TGTGCCAGTAGTAGGAGTTCGAGACACCTGAGCTCTGGAAACACCATATATTTT
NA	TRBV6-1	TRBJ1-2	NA	CASSELGLNDGYTF	TGTGCCAGCAGCGAACTGGGACTAAACGATGGCTACACCTTC
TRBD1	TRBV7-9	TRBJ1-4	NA	CASSFTGDIEKLFF	TGTGCCAGCAGCTTTACAGGGGATATTGAAAAACTGTTTTTT
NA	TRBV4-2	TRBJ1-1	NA	CASSHAGLVEAFF	TGTGCCAGCAGCCATGCTGGACTAGTTGAAGCTTTCTTT
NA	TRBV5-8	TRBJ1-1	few	CASSSKAGFMNTEAFF	TGTGCCAGCAGCTCGAAGGCAGGCTTTATGAACACTGAAGCTTTCTTT
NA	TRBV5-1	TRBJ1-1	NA	CASSSPPGGGFMNTEAFF	TGCGCCAGCAGCTCCCCCCCCGGTGGGGGGTTTATGAACACTGAAGCTTTCTTT
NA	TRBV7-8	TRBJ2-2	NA	CASSPSGPGELFF	TGTGCCAGCAGCCCTTCCGGGCCCGGGGAGCTGTTTTTT
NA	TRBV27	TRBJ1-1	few	CASSQGAWGGVWTEAFF	TGTGCCAGCAGCCAAGGGGCGTGGGGGGGGGTTTGGACTGAAGCTTTCTTT
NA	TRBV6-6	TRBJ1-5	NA	CASSYVDSNQPQHF	TGTGCCAGCAGTTACGTGGATAGCAATCAGCCCCAGCATTTT
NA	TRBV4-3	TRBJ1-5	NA	CASSQDWYGFQPQHF	TGCGCCAGCAGCCAAGATTGGTATGGCTTTCAGCCCCAGCATTTT
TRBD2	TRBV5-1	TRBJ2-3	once	CASSVSGADTQYF	TGCGCCAGCAGCGTTAGCGGGGCCGATACGCAGTATTTT
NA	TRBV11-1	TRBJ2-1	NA	CASSPHSTGSGLLYNEQFF	TGTGCCAGCAGCCCGCATTCGACAGGTTCGGGACTCCTATACAATGAGCAGTTCTTC
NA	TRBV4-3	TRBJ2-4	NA	CASSQEKGGHLKNIQYF	TGCGCCAGCAGCCAAGAAAAAGGGGGACACCTCAAAAACATTCAGTACTTC
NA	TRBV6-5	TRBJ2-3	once	CASRVTLADTQYF	TGTGCCAGCAGAGTGACACTTGCAGATACGCAGTATTTT
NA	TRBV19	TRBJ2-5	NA	CASSRRLGHQETQYF	TGTGCCAGTAGTAGACGATTGGGCCACCAAGAGACCCAGTACTTC
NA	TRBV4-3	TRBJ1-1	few	CASSQDPLGNTEAFF	TGCGCCAGCAGCCAAGACCCATTGGGGAACACTGAAGCTTTCTTT
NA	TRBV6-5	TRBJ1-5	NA	CASSYSRTGREHF	TGTGCCAGCAGTTACTCGAGGACGGGAAGGGAGCATTTT